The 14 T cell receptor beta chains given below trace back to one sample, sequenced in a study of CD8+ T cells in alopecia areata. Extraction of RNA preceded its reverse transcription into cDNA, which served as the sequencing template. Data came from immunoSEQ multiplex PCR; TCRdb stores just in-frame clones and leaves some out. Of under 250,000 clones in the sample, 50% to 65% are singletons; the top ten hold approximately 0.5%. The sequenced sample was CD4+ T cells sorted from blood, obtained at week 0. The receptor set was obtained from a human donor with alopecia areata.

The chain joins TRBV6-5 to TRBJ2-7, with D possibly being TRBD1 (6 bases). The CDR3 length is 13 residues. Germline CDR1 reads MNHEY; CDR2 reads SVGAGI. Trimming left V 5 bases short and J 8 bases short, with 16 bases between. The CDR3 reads CASSQGHATQQYF. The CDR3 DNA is TGTGCCAGCAGTCAGGGACATGCGACTCAGCAGTACTTC.

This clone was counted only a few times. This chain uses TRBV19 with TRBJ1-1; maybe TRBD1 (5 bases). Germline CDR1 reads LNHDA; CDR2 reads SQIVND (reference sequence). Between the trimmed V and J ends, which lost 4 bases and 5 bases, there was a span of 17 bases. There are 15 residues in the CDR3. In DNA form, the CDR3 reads TGTGCCAGTAGTAGGGGGAGACAATCGGGGACTGAAGCTTTCTTT. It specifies CASSRGRQSGTEAFF.

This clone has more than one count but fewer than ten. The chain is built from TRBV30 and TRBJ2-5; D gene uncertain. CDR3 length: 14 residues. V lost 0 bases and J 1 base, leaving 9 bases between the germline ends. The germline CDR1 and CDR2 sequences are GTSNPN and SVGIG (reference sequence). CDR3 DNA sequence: TGTGCCTGGAGTGTTAGCAGCTTCCAAGAGACCCAGTACTTC. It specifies CAWSVSSFQETQYF.

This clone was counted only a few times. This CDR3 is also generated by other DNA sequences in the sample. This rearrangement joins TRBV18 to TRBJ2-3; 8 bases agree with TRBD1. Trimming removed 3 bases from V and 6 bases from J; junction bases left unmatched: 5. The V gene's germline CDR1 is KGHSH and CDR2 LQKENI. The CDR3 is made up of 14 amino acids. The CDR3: CASSPTGAGDTQYF. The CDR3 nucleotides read TGTGCCAGCTCACCGACAGGGGCTGGGGATACGCAGTATTTT.

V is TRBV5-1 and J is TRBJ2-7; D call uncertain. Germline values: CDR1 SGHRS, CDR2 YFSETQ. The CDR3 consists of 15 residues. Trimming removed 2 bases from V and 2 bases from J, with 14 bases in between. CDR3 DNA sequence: TGCGCCAGCAGCTTAGGTCTGGGCCAAACCTACGAGCAGTACTTC. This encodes CASSLGLGQTYEQYF.

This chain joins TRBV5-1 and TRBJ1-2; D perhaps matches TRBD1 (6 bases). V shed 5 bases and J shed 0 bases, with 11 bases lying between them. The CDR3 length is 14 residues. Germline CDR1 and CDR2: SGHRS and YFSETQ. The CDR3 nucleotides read TGCGCCAGCAGTCATCGACAGGCTAACTATGGCTACACCTTC. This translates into CASSHRQANYGYTF.

As DNA, the CDR3 is TGTGCCAGCAGTGCCTCACGGGAAGGTGGCTACACCTTC. It encodes CASSASREGGYTF. The chain employs TRBV2 and TRBJ1-2; D is uncertain. CDR1 is SNHLY, CDR2 FYNNEI, per germline. V gave up 4 bases and J gave up 7 bases, with 13 bases separating them. This CDR3 contains 13 residues.

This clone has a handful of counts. The CDR3 DNA is TGTGCCAGCAGCCAAGCTAGGCAGTTCGGGGAGCTGTTTTTT. This gives the protein CASSQARQFGELFF. J is TRBJ2-2 and V is TRBV14; no firm D call. V was cut by 1 base and J by 7 bases, with 10 bases left in between. The germline CDR1 and CDR2 sequences are SGHDN and FVKESK. The CDR3 is 14 residues long.

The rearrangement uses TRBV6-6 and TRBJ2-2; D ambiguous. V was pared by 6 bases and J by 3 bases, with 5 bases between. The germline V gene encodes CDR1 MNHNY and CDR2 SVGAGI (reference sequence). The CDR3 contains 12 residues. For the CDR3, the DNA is TGTGCCAGCAGCCTTTACACCGGGGAGCTGTTTTTT. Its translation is CASSLYTGELFF.

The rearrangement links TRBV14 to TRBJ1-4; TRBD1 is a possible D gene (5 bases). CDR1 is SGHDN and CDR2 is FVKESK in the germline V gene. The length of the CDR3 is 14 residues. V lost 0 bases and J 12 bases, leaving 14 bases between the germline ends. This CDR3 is CASSQEGRGRELFF. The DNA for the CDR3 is TGTGCCAGCAGCCAAGAAGGAAGAGGCAGGGAACTGTTTTTT.

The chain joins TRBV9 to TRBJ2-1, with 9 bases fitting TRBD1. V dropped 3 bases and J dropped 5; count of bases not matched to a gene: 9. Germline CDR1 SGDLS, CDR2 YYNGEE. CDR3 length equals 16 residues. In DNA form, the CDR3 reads TGTGCCAGCAGCGGCGCCGGGACAGGGCGGAACAATGAGCAGTTCTTC. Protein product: CASSGAGTGRNNEQFF. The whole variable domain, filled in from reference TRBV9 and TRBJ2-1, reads DSGVTQTPKHLITATGQRVTLRCSPRSGDLSVYWYQQSLDQGLQFLIQYYNGEERAKGNILERFSAQQFPDLHSELNLSSLELGDSALYFCASSGAGTGRNNEQFFGPGTRLTVL.

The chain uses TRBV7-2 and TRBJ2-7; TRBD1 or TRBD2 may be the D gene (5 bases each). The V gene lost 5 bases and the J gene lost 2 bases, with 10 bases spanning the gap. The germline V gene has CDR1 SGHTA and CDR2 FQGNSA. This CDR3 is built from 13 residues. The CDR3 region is CASSERGPYEQYF. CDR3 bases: TGTGCCAGCAGCGAGAGGGGCCCCTACGAGCAGTACTTC.

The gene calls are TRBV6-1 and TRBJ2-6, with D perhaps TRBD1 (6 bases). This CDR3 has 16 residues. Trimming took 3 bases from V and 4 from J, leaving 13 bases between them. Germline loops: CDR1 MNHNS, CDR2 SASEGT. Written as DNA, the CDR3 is TGTGCCAGCAGTGAGCCCCCAGGGGCGGGGGCCAACGTCCTGACTTTC. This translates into CASSEPPGAGANVLTF.

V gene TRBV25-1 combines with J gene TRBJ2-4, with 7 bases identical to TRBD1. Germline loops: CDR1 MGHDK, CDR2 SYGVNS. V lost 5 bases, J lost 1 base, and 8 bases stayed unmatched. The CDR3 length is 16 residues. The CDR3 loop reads CASSQLTGAAKNIQYF. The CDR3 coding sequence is TGTGCCAGCAGTCAACTTACAGGGGCCGCCAAAAACATTCAGTACTTC.